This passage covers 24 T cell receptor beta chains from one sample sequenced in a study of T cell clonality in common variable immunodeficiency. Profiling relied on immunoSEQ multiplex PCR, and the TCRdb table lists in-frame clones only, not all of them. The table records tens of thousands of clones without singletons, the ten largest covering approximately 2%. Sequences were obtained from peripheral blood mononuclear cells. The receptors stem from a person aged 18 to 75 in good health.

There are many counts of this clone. The CDR3 spells CASNSNQGYYGYTF. CDR3 bases read: TGTGCCAGTAACTCCAACCAGGGTTACTATGGC. This chain uses TRBV19 with TRBJ1-2; D may be TRBD1 (5 bases). The read terminates 3 residues before the CDR3 end, so the remaining end is supplied by the germline J gene. This CDR3 region has 14 residues. V was shortened by 7 bases and J by 3 bases, with 15 bases between the two germline ends. Germline-derived CDR1 and CDR2 are LNHDA and SQIVND (reference sequence).

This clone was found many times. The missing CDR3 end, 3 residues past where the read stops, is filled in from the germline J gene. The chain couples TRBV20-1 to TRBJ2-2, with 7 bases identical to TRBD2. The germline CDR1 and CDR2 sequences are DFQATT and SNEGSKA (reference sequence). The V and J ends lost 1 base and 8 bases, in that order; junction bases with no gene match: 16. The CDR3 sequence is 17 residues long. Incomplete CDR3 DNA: TGCAGTGCTAGAGTGGTGCGGGGGAGTCTCCGAGGAGGGGAG. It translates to CSARVVRGSLRGGE. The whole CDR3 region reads CSARVVRGSLRGGELFF.

The CDR3 sequence: CSALRQGNTEAFF. CDR3 DNA (partial): TGCAGTGCTCTTAGACAGGGGAACACTGAA. V and J are TRBV20-1 and TRBJ1-1; TRBD1 matches 7 bases. The CDR3 goes on 3 residues after the read ends, and that part is filled in from the germline J gene. Germline CDR1 is DFQATT and CDR2 is SNEGSKA (reference sequence). J was trimmed by 1 base and V by 5 bases; bases with no gene match: 4. This CDR3 has 13 amino acids.

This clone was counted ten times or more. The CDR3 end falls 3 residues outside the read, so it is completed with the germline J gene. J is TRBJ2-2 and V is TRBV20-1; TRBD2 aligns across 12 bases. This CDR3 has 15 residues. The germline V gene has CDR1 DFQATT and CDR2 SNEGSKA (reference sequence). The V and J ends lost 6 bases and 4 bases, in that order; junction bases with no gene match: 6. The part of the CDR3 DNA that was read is TGCAGTGCCCCCCCGACTAGCGGGAGCACCGGGGAG. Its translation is CSAPPTSGSTGE. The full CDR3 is CSAPPTSGSTGELFF.

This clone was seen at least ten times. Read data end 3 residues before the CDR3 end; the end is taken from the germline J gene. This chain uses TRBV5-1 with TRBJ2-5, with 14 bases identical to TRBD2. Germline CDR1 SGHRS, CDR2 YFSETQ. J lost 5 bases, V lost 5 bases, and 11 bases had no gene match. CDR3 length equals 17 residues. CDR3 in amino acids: CASRTGLAGVLGETQYF. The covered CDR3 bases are TGCGCCAGCAGGACGGGACTAGCGGGAGTCCTTGGGGAGACC.

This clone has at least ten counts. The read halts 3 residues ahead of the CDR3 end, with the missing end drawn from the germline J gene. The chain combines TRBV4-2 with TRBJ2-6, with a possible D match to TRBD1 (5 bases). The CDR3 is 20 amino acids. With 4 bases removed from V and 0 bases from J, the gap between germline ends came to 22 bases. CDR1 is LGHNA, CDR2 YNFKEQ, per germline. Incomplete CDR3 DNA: TGTGCCAGCAGCCCATCTTTGGTGGGGCCCCACTCCTCTGGGGCCAACGTC. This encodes CASSPSLVGPHSSGANV. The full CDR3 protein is CASSPSLVGPHSSGANVLTF.

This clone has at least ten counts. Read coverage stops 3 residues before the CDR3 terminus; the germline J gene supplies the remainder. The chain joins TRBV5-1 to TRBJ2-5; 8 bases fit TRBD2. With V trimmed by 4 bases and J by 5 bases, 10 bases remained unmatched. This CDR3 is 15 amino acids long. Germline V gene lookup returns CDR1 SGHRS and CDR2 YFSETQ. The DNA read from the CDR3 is TGCGCCAGCAGCCTGAGCGGGGGCCGAGGGGAGACC. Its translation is CASSLSGGRGET. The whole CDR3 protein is CASSLSGGRGETQYF.

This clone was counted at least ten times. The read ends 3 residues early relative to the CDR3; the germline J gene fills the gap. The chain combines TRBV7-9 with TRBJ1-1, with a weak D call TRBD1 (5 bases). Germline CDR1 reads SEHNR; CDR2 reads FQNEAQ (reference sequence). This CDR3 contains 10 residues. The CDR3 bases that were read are TGTGCCAGCAGCGGGGCTCGA. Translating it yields CASSGAR. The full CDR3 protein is CASSGARAFF.

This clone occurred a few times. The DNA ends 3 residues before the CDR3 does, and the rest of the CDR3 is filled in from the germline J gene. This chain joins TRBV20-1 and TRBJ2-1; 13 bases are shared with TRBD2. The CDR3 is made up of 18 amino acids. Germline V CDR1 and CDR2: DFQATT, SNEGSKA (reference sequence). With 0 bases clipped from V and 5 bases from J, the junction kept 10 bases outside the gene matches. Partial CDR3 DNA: TGCAGTGCTAGAGATCTCAGTGGGACTAGCGGGACCGACAATGAG. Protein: CSARDLSGTSGTDNE. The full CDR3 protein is CSARDLSGTSGTDNEQFF.

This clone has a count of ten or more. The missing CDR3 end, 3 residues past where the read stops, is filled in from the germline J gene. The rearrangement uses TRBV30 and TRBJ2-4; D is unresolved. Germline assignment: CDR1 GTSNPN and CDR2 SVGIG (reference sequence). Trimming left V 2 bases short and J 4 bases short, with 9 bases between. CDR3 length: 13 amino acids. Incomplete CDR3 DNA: TGTGCCTGGAGTCGAGCCGGGAAAAACATT. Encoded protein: CAWSRAGKNI. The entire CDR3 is CAWSRAGKNIQYF.

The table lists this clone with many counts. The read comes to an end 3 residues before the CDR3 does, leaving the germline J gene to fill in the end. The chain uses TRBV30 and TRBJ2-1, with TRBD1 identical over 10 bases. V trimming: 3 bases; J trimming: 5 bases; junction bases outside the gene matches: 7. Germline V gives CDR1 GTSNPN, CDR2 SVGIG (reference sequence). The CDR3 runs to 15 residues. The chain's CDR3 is CAWSGDRGYNNEQFF. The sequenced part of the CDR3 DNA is TGTGCCTGGAGCGGGGACAGGGGCTACAACAATGAG.

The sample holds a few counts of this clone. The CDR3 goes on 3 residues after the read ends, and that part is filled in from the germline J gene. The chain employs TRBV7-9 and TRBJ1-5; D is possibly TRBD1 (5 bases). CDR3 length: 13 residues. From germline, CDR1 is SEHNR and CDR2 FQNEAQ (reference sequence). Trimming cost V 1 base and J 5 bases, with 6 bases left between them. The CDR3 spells CASSLGGDQPQHF. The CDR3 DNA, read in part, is TGTGCCAGCAGCTTAGGAGGGGATCAGCCC. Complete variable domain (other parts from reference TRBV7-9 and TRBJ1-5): DTGVSQNPRHKITKRGQNVTFRCDPISEHNRLYWYRQTLGQGPEFLTYFQNEAQLEKSRLLSDRFSAERPKGSFSTLEIQRTEQGDSAMYLCASSLGGDQPQHFGDGTRLSIL.

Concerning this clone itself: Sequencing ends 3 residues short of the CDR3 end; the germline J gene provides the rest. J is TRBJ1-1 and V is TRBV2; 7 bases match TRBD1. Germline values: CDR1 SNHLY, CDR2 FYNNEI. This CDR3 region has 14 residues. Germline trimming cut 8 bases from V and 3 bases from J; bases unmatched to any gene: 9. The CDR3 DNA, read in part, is TGTGCCAGCCTTTCCACGACAGGGTACACTGAA. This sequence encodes CASLSTTGYTE. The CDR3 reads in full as CASLSTTGYTEAFF.

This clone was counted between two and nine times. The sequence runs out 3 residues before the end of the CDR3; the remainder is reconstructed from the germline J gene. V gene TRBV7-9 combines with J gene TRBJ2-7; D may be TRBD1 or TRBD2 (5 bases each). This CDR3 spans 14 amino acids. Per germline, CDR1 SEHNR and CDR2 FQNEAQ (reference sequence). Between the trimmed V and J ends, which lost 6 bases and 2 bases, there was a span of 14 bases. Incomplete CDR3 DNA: TGTGCCAGCAGGAGGGGCGGTATCCCCTACGAG. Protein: CASRRGGIPYE. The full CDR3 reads CASRRGGIPYEQYF.

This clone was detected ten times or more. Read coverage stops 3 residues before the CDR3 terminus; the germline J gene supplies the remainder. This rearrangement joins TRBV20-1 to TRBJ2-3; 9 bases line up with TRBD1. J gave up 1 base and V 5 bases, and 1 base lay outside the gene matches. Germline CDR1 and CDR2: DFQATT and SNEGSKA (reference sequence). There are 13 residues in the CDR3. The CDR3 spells CSARTGGTDTQYF. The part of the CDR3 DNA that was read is TGCAGTGCTCGGACAGGGGGCACAGATACG.

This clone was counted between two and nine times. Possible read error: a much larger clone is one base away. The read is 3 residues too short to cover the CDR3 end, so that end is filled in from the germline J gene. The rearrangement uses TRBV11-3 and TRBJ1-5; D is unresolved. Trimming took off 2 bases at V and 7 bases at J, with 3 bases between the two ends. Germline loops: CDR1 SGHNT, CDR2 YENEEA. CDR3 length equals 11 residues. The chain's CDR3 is CASSLRQPQHF. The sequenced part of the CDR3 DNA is TGTGCCAGCAGCTTACGGCAGCCC.

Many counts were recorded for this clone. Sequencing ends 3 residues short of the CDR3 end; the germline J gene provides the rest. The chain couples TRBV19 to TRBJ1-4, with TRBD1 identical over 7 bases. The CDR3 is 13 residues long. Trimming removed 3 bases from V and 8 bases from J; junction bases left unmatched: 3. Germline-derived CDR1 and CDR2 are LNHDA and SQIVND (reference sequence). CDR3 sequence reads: CASSIRGLEKLFF. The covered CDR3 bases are TGTGCCAGTAGTATCAGGGGGTTGGAAAAA.

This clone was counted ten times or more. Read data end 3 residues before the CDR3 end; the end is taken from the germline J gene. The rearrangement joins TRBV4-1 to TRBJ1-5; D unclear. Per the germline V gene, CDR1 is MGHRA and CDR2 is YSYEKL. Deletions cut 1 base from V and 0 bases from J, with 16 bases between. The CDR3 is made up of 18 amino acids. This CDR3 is CASSQAVGVRYSNQPQHF. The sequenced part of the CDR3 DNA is TGCGCCAGCAGCCAAGCGGTGGGCGTACGATATAGCAATCAGCCC.

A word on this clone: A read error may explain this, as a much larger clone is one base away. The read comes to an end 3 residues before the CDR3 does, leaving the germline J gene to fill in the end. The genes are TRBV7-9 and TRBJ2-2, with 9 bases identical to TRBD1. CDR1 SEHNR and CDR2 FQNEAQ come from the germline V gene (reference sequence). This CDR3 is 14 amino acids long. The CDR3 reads CASSFDRGNEKLFF. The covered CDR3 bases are TGTGCCAGCAGTTTCGACAGGGGGAATGAAAAG.

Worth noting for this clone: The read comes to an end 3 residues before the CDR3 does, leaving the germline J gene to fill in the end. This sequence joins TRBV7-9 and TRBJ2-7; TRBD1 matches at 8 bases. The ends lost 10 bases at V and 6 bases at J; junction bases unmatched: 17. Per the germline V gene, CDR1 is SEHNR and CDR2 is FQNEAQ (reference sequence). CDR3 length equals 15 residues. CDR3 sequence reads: CAIRSAGQGFAEQYF. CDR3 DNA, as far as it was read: TGTGCCATACGCTCCGCCGGACAGGGTTTTGCCGAG.

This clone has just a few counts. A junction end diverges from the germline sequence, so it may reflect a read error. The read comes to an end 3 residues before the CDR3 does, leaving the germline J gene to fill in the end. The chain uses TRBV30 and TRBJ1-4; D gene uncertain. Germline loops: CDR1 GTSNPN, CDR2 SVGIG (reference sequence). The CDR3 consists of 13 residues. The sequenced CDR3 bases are TGTGCCTGGACTCCCGGGATGCGGGAAAGA. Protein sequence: CAWTPGMRER. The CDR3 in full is CAWTPGMRERLFF. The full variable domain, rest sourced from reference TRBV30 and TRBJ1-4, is SQTIHQWPATLVQPVGSPLSLECTVEGTSNPNLYWYRQAAGRGLQLLFYSVGIGQISSEVPQNLSASRPQDRQFILSSKKLLLSDSGFYLCAWTPGMRERLFFGSGTQLSVL.

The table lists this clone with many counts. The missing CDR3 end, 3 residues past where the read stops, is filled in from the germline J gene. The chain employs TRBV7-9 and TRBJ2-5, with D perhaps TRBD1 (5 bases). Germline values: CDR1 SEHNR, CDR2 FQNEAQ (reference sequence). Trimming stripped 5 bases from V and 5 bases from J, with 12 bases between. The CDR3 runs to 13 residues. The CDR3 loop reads CASSLAWGETQYF. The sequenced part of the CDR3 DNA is TGTGCCAGCAGCCTGGCATGGGGCGAGACC.

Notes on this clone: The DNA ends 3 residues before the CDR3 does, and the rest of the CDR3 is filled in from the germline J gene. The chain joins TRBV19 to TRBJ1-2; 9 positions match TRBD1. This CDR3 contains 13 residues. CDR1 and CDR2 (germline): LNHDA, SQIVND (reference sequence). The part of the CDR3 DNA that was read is TGTGCCAGCGGACAGGGGTTCAACAATGAC. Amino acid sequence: CASGQGFNND. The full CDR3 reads CASGQGFNNDYTF.

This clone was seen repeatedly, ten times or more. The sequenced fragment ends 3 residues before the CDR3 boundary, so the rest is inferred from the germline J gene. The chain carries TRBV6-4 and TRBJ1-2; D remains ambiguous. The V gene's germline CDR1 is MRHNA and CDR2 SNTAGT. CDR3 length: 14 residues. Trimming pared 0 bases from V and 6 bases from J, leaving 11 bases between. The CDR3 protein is CASSDSNGLDGYTF. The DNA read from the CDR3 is TGTGCCAGCAGTGACTCGAACGGGTTGGATGGC.